Below, one T cell receptor beta chain is given with its context. Its specificity is not known. Triplicates of 250,000 to 350,000 cells were sorted from each CD8+ T cell subset. The data derive from a study of CXCR3-negative and CXCR3-positive naive CD8 T cells. General observations from the study: TRB CDR3 properties served as the basis for inferring TCR strength, and surface CD5 was comparable between naive subsets. Naive cells positive for CXCR3 carried more hydrophobic TRB CDR3s than CXCR3-negative ones.

This CDR3 comprises 17 residues. The germline CDR1 and CDR2 sequences are SGHKS and YYEKEE (reference sequence). 5' RACE with UMI labels generated the TRB cDNA libraries. From its re-call of the 5' RACE reads, TCRdb lists each CDR3 protein once, without DNA. This sample contains 140,000 to 150,000 distinct CDR3 sequences. The sample consisted of naive CXCR3+ CD8+ T cells from blood. Subset reported: CD45RO-CCR7+CD27+CD95- naive CD8+ T cells expressing CXCR3 (TNR3+). The TCR sequence derives from a human donor in good health. Some clones in this sample may be carry-over from other donors' samples. The V call is TRBV5-5, the J call TRBJ1-2. This CDR3 reads CASSLYRDSNSNYGYTF.